This T cell receptor (beta chain) was recorded in a study of blood T cell repertoires in COVID-19. Generated by immunoSEQ multiplex PCR, the TCRdb table keeps only in-frame clones and is missing some. This table has around 320,000 clones, 90% to 95% appearing once. Cohorts were determined from participant-reported clinical history. This clonotype was obtained from a woman aged 25-40 years who had been exposed to COVID-19. Material for sequencing was PBMCs or T cells enriched from blood (not recorded which).

CDR3: CATSTAPNSPLHF. The CDR3 DNA follows: TGTGCCACCAGCACCGCGCCAAATTCACCCCTCCACTTT. This chain links TRBV15 with TRBJ1-6; D is unresolved. The length of the CDR3 is 13 residues. The V gene lost 4 bases and the J gene lost 7 bases, with 8 bases spanning the gap. Looked up from germline, CDR1 is LNHNV and CDR2 is YYDKDF (reference sequence).